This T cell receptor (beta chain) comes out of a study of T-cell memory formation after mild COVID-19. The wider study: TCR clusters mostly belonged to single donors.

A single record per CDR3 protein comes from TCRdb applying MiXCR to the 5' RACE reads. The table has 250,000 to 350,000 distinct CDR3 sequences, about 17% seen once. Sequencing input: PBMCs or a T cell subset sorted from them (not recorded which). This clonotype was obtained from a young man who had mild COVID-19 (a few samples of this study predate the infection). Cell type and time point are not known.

CDR3 DNA sequence: TGTGCCACCAGTGATTTCGGCCCAGGAACCGGGGAGCTGTTTTTT. Translating gives CATSDFGPGTGELFF. V gene TRBV24-1 combines with J gene TRBJ2-2; no clear D. Between the trimmed V and J ends, which lost 1 base and 5 bases, there was a span of 10 bases. CDR3 length: 15 amino acids. Germline V gives CDR1 KGHDR, CDR2 SFDVKD.